The entry below describes one T cell receptor (beta chain). The sample comes from a study of shared T cell receptors in the human thymus. CDR3 length: 13 amino acids. J was trimmed by 6 bases and V by 4 bases; bases with no gene match: 5. CDR1 SGDLS and CDR2 YYNGEE come from the germline V gene. The protocol was immunoSEQ multiplex PCR, while the TCRdb copy is restricted to in-frame clones and leaves out a portion. The sample lists around 730,000 clones, roughly 85% occurring once. Separately, the same data were catalogued under a study of human thymus T cells. That source adds: Healthy Finnish infants undergoing corrective surgery for congenital heart defects were used as donors.

The TCR comes from a girl under three years old with a congenital heart defect. Sequenced: thymocytes. The V call is TRBV9, the J call TRBJ2-3; 7 bases are a match to TRBD2. Written as DNA, the CDR3 is TGTGCCAGCAGCCCCCGACTAGCTGATACGCAGTATTTT. This codes for CASSPRLADTQYF.